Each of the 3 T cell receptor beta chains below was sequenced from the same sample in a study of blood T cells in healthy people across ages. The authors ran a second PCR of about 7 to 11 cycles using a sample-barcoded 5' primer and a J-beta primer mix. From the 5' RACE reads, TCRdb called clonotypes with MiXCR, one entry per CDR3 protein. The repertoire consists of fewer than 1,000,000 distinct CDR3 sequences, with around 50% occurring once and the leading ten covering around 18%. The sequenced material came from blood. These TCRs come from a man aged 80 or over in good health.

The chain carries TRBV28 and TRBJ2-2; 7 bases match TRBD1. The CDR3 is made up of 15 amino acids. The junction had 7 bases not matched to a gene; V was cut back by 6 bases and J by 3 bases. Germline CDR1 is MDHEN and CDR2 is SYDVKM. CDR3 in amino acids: CASSPSDRDTGELFF. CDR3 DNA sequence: TGTGCCAGCAGCCCCAGTGACAGGGACACCGGGGAGCTGTTTTTT.

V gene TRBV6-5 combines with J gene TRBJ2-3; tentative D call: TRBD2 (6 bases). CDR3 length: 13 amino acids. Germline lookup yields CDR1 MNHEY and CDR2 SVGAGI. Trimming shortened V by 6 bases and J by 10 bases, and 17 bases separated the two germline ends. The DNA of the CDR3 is TGTGCCAGCAGGCGGTCACTAGCATACCCGCAGTATTTT. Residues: CASRRSLAYPQYF.

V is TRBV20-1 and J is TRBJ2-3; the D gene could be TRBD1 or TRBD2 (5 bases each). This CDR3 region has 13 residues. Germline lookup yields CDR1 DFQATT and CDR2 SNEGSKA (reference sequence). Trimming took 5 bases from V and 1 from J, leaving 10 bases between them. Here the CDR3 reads CSAGGRGTDTQYF. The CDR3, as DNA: TGCAGTGCTGGGGGAAGGGGCACAGATACGCAGTATTTT.